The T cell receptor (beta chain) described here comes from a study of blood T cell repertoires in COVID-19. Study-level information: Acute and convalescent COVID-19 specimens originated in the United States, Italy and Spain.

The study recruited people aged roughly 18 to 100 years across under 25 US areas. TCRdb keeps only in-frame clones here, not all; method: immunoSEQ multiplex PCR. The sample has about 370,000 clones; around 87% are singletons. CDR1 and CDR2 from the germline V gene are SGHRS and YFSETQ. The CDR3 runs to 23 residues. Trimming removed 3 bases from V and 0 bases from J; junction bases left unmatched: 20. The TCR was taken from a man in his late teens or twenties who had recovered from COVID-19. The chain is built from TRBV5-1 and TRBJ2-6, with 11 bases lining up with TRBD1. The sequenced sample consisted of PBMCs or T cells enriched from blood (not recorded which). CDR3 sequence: CASSSHRGSFRDRGISGANVLTF. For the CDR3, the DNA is TGCGCCAGCAGCTCGCACCGAGGGTCATTTCGGGACAGGGGGATCTCTGGGGCCAACGTCCTGACTTTC.